This T cell receptor beta chain was sequenced for a study of OX40 agonist ivuxolimab in advanced cancers. Trimming took 5 bases from V and 4 from J; bases not matched to a gene: 5. CDR1 MNHNS and CDR2 SASEGT come from the germline V gene. The CDR3 spans 14 residues. The table came from immunoSEQ multiplex PCR; TCRdb's copy has only in-frame clones and leaves some out. The data hold 15,000 to 20,000 clones, with around 91% observed a single time. This TCR derives from an adult with an advanced solid tumor such as melanoma, head and neck, liver or kidney cancer. The genes are TRBV6-1 and TRBJ2-3; 8 nucleotides agree with TRBD1. The material sequenced was CD4+ or CD8+ T cells sorted from blood, taken in a trial of the OX40 agonist ivuxolimab. This chain's CDR3 is CASSHQTGADTQYF. CDR3 sequence (DNA): TGTGCCAGCAGTCACCAGACAGGGGCAGATACGCAGTATTTT.